This T cell receptor beta chain is from a study of blood T cell repertoires in COVID-19. In Seattle, patients joined the study during active infection and were tracked longitudinally. Assay used: immunoSEQ multiplex PCR; TCRdb lists only in-frame clones, some missing. Of under 200,000 clones detected, roughly three quarters appear once; the ten largest clones hold approximately 6%. The CDR3 spans 14 residues. After removal of 4 bases from V and 6 bases from J, the junction contained 5 bases not matched to a gene. Germline CDR1 KGHSH, CDR2 LQKENI. V usage is TRBV18 and J usage is TRBJ2-3, with 9 bases matching TRBD1. This TCR was recovered from a woman aged 40 to 50 with COVID-19, enrolled during active disease. The sample consisted of peripheral blood. CDR3: CASSQGTGPDTQYF. CDR3 coding DNA: TGTGCCAGCTCACAAGGGACAGGGCCGGATACGCAGTATTTT.